One and the same sample provided the 25 T cell receptor delta chains below, sequenced in a study of gamma-delta T cells after stem cell transplantation. TCRdb fed the RT-PCR reads to CATT. The sample holds 2,000 to 3,000 delta-chain clones, roughly two fifths seen once. The source material was gamma-delta T cells. The receptor set was obtained from a human donor. It is not recorded whose cells these are; they may come from a transplant donor.

As concerns this clone: Mismatch with germline at one junction end may stem from a read error. Distinct nucleotide sequences in the sample also encode this CDR3. The chain joins TRDV2 to TRDJ1; 10 bases agree with TRDD3. The CDR3 loop spans 20 amino acids. Looked up from germline, CDR1 is GEAIGNYY and CDR2 is EKD. The CDR3 region has the DNA TGTGCCTGTGACACCGTACCTATCCTGGGGGATAAGGTAGACACCGATAAGCTCATCTTT. This codes for CACDTVPILGDKVDTDKLIF.

The CDR3 loop reads CACDTLGAYTDKLIF. CDR3 nucleotides: TGTGCCTGTGACACTCTGGGAGCGTACACCGATAAACTCATCTTT. The V and J genes are TRDV2 and TRDJ1, with a tentative D call TRDD3 (5 bases). The CDR3 runs to 15 residues. V shed 1 base and J shed 0 bases, with 11 bases lying between them. The V gene's germline CDR1 is GEAIGNYY and CDR2 EKD.

A remark on this clone: Sequence at one end of the junction differs from germline and may be a read error. The chain recombines TRDV2 with TRDJ1, with TRDD3 identical over 13 bases. This CDR3 is built from 20 residues. Germline assignment: CDR1 GEAIGNYY and CDR2 EKD. The CDR3 protein is CACDTLYTGGYDRDTDTLIF. In DNA, the CDR3 is TGTGCCTGTGACACCCTCTATACTGGGGGATACGATCGTGACACCGATACACTCATCTTT.

This clone was picked up a small number of times. This same CDR3 is encoded by further DNA sequences in the sample. CDR3 in amino acids: CACDTAGGSSWDTRQMFF. The CDR3 DNA sequence: TGTGCCTGTGACACGGCTGGGGGCAGCTCCTGGGACACCCGACAGATGTTTTTC. The chain carries TRDV2 and TRDJ3; 7 bases map to TRDD3. V shed 1 base and J 0 bases; nucleotides not matched to a gene: 5. The CDR3 is made up of 18 amino acids. Germline lookup yields CDR1 GEAIGNYY and CDR2 EKD.

To note about this clone: A read error is the likely source, as a far larger clone sits one nucleotide away. The V gene is TRDV2, the J gene TRDJ3; TRDD3 might be the D (6 bases). Germline CDR1 is GEAIGNYY and CDR2 is EKD. The CDR3 runs 18 residues. CDR3 nucleotides: TGTGCCTGTGACACCGGCTGGGGAAGCTCCTGGGACACCCGAAAGATGTTTTTC. Translated, it gives CACDTGWGSSWDTRKMFF.

Remarks on this clone: A read error is possible here, since a much larger clone lies one base away. The same CDR3 is also encoded by other DNA sequences in this sample. The chain carries TRDV2 and TRDJ1; 13 nucleotides agree with TRDD3. Germline V gene sequence: CDR1 GEAIGNYY, CDR2 EKD. This CDR3 region has 17 residues. The CDR3 sequence is CACDTLLGDTHTDKLIF. CDR3 sequence (DNA): TGCGCCTGTGACACCCTACTGGGGGATACGCATACCGATAAACTCATCTTT.

For this clone: With a much larger clone just one base away, this may be a read error. The chain is built from TRDV2 and TRDJ1; D possibly corresponds to TRDD3 (6 bases). V gave up 3 bases and J gave up 0 bases, with 22 bases separating them. Germline CDR1 GEAIGNYY, CDR2 EKD. The CDR3 sequence is 18 residues long. This CDR3 is CACDPVLMGVPDTDKLIF. The CDR3 DNA follows: TGTGCCTGTGACCCGGTATTAATGGGGGTCCCAGACACCGATAAACTCATCTTT.

This clone was picked up a small number of times. V gene TRDV2 combines with J gene TRDJ1; D remains ambiguous. The V gene's germline CDR1 is GEAIGNYY and CDR2 EKD. The CDR3 length is 14 residues. Trimming stripped 3 bases from V and 3 bases from J, with 13 bases between. The CDR3 protein is CACDPLEKADKLIF. The CDR3 region has the DNA TGTGCCTGTGACCCCTTAGAGAAGGCCGATAAACTCATCTTT.

This clone was counted a few times. Compared with germline, one end of the junction differs, possibly owing to a read error. The chain links TRDV2 to TRDJ1; 10 bases align to TRDD3. Germline V CDR1 and CDR2: GEAIGNYY, EKD. The CDR3 sequence is 19 residues long. The CDR3 DNA reads TGTGCCCGTGACACTATTTCCTACGGGGGATACGGTGTAACCGATAAACTCATCTTT. Protein product: CARDTISYGGYGVTDKLIF.

V gene TRDV2 combines with J gene TRDJ1, with 12 bases fitting TRDD3. The length of the CDR3 is 18 residues. CDR1 is GEAIGNYY, CDR2 EKD, per germline. With V trimmed by 3 bases and J by 0 bases, 10 bases remained unmatched. The DNA of the CDR3 is TGTGCCTGTGACGCTTTACTGGGGGATACATCCTACACCGATAAACTCATCTTT. As protein: CACDALLGDTSYTDKLIF.

For this clone: An end of the junction differs from the germline gene, which may be a read error. The chain recombines TRDV2 with TRDJ1; 11 positions match TRDD3. This CDR3 is built from 14 residues. Per the germline V gene, CDR1 is GEAIGNYY and CDR2 is EKD. CDR3: CASLGDTMSDKLIF. The DNA of the CDR3 is TGCGCTTCGCTGGGGGATACAATGTCCGATAAACTCATCTTT.

A remark on this clone: A read error may explain this, as a much larger clone is one base away. The chain recombines TRDV2 with TRDJ1, with 8 bases fitting TRDD3. Germline CDR1 and CDR2: GEAIGNYY and EKD. The CDR3 runs to 15 residues. In DNA, the CDR3 is TGTGCCTGTGACACGCTTACTGGGGGCACCGATAACCTCATCTTT. Its translation is CACDTLTGGTDNLIF.

The chain is built from TRDV2 and TRDJ1; 11 nucleotides match TRDD3. The CDR3 contains 15 residues. The germline CDR1 and CDR2 sequences are GEAIGNYY and EKD. The V gene end was trimmed by 1 base and the J gene end by 6 bases; junction bases not matched to a gene: 6. The CDR3 nucleotides are TGTGCCTGTGACACTCTGGGGGATACCCCGAATAAACTCATCTTT. Translated: CACDTLGDTPNKLIF.

In this sample, this clone turned up a few times. The J gene is TRDJ1, the V gene TRDV2; no clear D gene. CDR3 size: 15 residues. Trimming stripped 3 bases from V and 1 base from J, with 14 bases between. The V gene's germline CDR1 is GEAIGNYY and CDR2 EKD. The CDR3, as DNA: TGTGCCTGTGACGCCTTACGGGTACGCACCGATAAACTCATCTTT. Protein product: CACDALRVRTDKLIF.

A word on this clone: It is likely a read error: a sequence one base away is far more abundant. This rearrangement joins TRDV2 to TRDJ1, with 8 bases lining up with TRDD3. The V gene's germline CDR1 is GEAIGNYY and CDR2 EKD. The CDR3 runs 17 residues. CDR3 residues: CACDTLGETPLKRELTF. Here the CDR3 DNA reads TGTGCCTGTGACACGCTGGGGGAGACCCCCCTAAAAAGGGAACTCACCTTT.

By frequency in the sample, this clone is medium-sized. The gene calls are TRDV2 and TRDJ1; 11 bases are a match to TRDD3. CDR1 is GEAIGNYY, CDR2 EKD, per germline. CDR3 length: 15 residues. Unmatched junction bases numbered 6, after V lost 3 bases and J lost 4 bases. The CDR3 sequence: CACDVLGDTDDKLIF. The CDR3 DNA follows: TGTGCCTGTGACGTTCTGGGGGATACCGACGATAAACTCATCTTT.

This clone was detected a few times. The chain links TRDV2 to TRDJ1, with D tentatively TRDD3 (6 bases). The germline V gene has CDR1 GEAIGNYY and CDR2 EKD. There are 18 residues in the CDR3. Trimming took off 0 bases at V and 2 bases at J, with 21 bases between the two ends. The CDR3 nucleotides read TGTGCCTGTGACACCATTATCCGGGGGACCAATCGAACCGATAAACTCATCTTT. It yields the protein CACDTIIRGTNRTDKLIF.

About this clone: A far larger clone is only one base removed, so a read error is likely. V usage is TRDV2 and J usage is TRDJ1; 13 nucleotides line up with TRDD3. With 4 bases clipped from V and 2 bases from J, the junction kept 9 bases outside the gene matches. The CDR3 is 17 residues long. Germline-derived CDR1 and CDR2 are GEAIGNYY and EKD. The CDR3 nucleotides read TGTGCCTGTGATCCCCTTACTGGGGGATACGAGACCGATAAACTCATCTTT. This encodes CACDPLTGGYETDKLIF.

Remarks on this clone: A far larger clone differs by one base, so this is likely a read error. The chain links TRDV2 to TRDJ1; D is perhaps TRDD3 (5 bases). Germline CDR1 reads GEAIGNYY; CDR2 reads EKD. The CDR3 extends over 15 amino acids. The V end was cut by 6 bases, the J end by 4 bases, with 20 bases between. As DNA, the CDR3 is TGTGCCTGTCTAAATTTACTGGAGAACCTCGATAAACTCATCTTT. It translates to CACLNLLENLDKLIF.

In this sample, this clone turned up a few times. The rearrangement uses TRDV2 and TRDJ1; TRDD3 matches 11 bases. This CDR3 region has 17 residues. The V gene's germline CDR1 is GEAIGNYY and CDR2 EKD. The trim removed 3 bases at V and 2 bases at J, leaving 10 bases unmatched. CDR3 residues: CACDLLMGDTGTDKLIF. The CDR3 region has the DNA TGTGCCTGTGACCTTTTGATGGGGGATACGGGGACCGATAAACTCATCTTT.

The chain couples TRDV1 to TRDJ1; D remains ambiguous. Germline CDR1 and CDR2: TSWWSYY and QGS. V lost 3 bases and J 2 bases, leaving 16 bases between the germline ends. CDR3 length: 16 amino acids. The CDR3 DNA follows: TGTGCTCTTGGGGAGGCTCCCCCAAAGGGGACCGATAAACTCATCTTT. It specifies CALGEAPPKGTDKLIF.

With respect to this clone: This likely reflects a read error, since a far larger clone is one base away. The same CDR3 also results from other DNA sequences found in this sample. The chain links TRDV2 to TRDJ1; D remains unclear. Looked up from germline, CDR1 is GEAIGNYY and CDR2 is EKD. The CDR3 covers 16 residues. Trimming removed 0 bases from V and 7 bases from J, with 20 bases in between. The DNA of the CDR3 is TGTGCCTGTGACACCCTCCAGACCAGTACGGGGCCTAAACTCATCTTT. It yields the protein CACDTLQTSTGPKLIF.

With respect to this clone: This is likely an artifact of a read error, given a far larger clone one base away. The CDR3 spells CACDSLGDASYTDKLIF. CDR3 DNA: TGTGCCTGTGACTCGCTGGGGGACGCTTCGTACACCGATAAACTCATCTTT. The chain links TRDV2 to TRDJ1; TRDD3 aligns across 8 bases. The CDR3 runs to 17 residues. Germline V CDR1 and CDR2: GEAIGNYY, EKD. The V segment lost 3 bases and the J segment 0 bases; nucleotides outside the gene matches: 11.

This clone is medium-sized (0.01 to 0.1%) in the sample. The V call is TRDV2, the J call TRDJ1, with TRDD3 identical over 7 bases. Trimming took 3 bases from V and 4 from J; bases not matched to a gene: 7. The CDR3 is 14 amino acids. Germline CDR1 is GEAIGNYY and CDR2 is EKD. This chain's CDR3 is CACDSLGGSDKLIF. As DNA, the CDR3 is TGTGCCTGTGACTCCCTGGGGGGTAGCGATAAACTCATCTTT.

This clone was detected only a few times. The rearrangement joins TRDV2 to TRDJ1, with 12 bases aligning to TRDD3. V was clipped by 9 bases and J by 4 bases; unmatched bases: 14. In germline, CDR1 is GEAIGNYY, CDR2 EKD. CDR3 length equals 16 residues. The CDR3 spells CAIWGIRRDTNDKLIF. The CDR3 DNA is TGTGCCATCTGGGGGATACGTCGCGATACGAACGATAAACTCATCTTT.